This is a list of T cell receptor beta chains from one sample in a study of T cell changes during pregnancy in multiple sclerosis. Sequenced by immunoSEQ multiplex PCR; TCRdb stores in-frame clones only, minus some. The sample yields tens of thousands of clones, around 91% seen once. The input for sequencing was peripheral blood, taken after pregnancy. Receptors were obtained from a female donor in good health, enrolled as a control in a pregnancy study. Both conserved end residues are part of each CDR3. D genes are given only for firm matches. Expanded clones are given a class, and other clones once, few, many or no size at all.

v_gene	d_gene	j_gene	abundance	CDR3aa	CDR3nt
TRBV4-3	NA	TRBJ1-2	NA	CASSQDRWGRRNYGYTF	TGCGCCAGCAGCCAAGATAGGTGGGGCCGAAGGAACTATGGCTACACCTTC
TRBV6-4	TRBD1	TRBJ2-1	few	CASSDSGQGDYNEQFF	TGTGCCAGCAGTGACTCGGGCCAGGGGGACTACAATGAGCAGTTCTTC
TRBV19	NA	TRBJ1-1	NA	CASTRHQVRSGRVNTEAFF	TGTGCCAGTACCCGCCACCAAGTAAGGAGCGGTAGGGTCAACACTGAAGCTTTCTTT
TRBV5-1	NA	TRBJ2-2	once	CASSLNPDTGELFF	TGCGCCAGCAGCTTAAACCCGGACACCGGGGAGCTGTTTTTT
TRBV5-4	NA	TRBJ1-1	NA	CASSLTTGMNTEAFF	TGTGCCAGCAGCTTGACGACAGGAATGAACACTGAAGCTTTCTTT
TRBV4-3	TRBD2	TRBJ2-2	NA	CASSQGRGGPGELFF	TGCGCCAGCAGCCAAGGGCGGGGGGGCCCCGGGGAGCTGTTTTTT
TRBV6-5	TRBD1	TRBJ1-2	NA	CASTRQGAIGYTF	TGTGCCAGCACCCGACAGGGGGCCATTGGGTACACCTTC
TRBV30	TRBD2	TRBJ2-1	NA	CAWSRGLENFF	TGTGCCTGGAGCCGCGGACTAGAAAATTTCTTC
TRBV5-1	NA	TRBJ2-5	once	CASSLEGTPQETQYF	TGCGCCAGCAGCTTGGAAGGGACACCTCAAGAGACCCAGTACTTC
TRBV28	TRBD1	TRBJ2-7	NA	CASLLPGQGVHEQYF	TGTGCCAGCCTACTTCCGGGACAGGGTGTCCACGAGCAGTACTTC
TRBV5-8	NA	TRBJ2-3	NA	CASSITDTQYF	TGTGCCAGCAGCATAACAGATACGCAGTATTTT
TRBV30	TRBD2	TRBJ2-5	NA	CAWSRGLAQPGETQYF	TGTGCCTGGAGCAGGGGACTAGCTCAGCCCGGTGAGACCCAGTACTTC
TRBV7-9	TRBD1	TRBJ2-4	few	CASSWGQGDIQYF	TGTGCCAGCAGCTGGGGACAGGGAGACATTCAGTACTTC
TRBV7-2	TRBD1	TRBJ2-6	NA	CASSLKGQRLSGANVLTF	TGTGCCAGCAGCTTAAAGGGACAGCGCCTCTCTGGGGCCAACGTCCTGACTTTC
TRBV9	TRBD2	TRBJ2-5	NA	CASSHPAAGGVVETQYF	TGTGCCAGCAGCCACCCCGCAGCGGGGGGGGTAGTAGAGACCCAGTACTTC
TRBV9	NA	TRBJ1-5	NA	CASSRTASNQPQHF	TGTGCCAGCAGCAGAACAGCTAGCAATCAGCCCCAGCATTTT
TRBV7-8	NA	TRBJ1-1	NA	CASSPRDTSTEAFF	TGTGCCAGCAGCCCCCGGGACACTTCCACTGAAGCTTTCTTT
TRBV7-3	NA	TRBJ2-3	NA	CASSPRGLAGKPDTQYF	TGTGCCAGCAGCCCTCGCGGACTGGCAGGCAAACCAGATACGCAGTATTTT
TRBV18	NA	TRBJ2-1	NA	CASSPTLASLDEQFF	TGTGCCAGCTCACCAACACTAGCATCCCTGGATGAGCAGTTCTTC
TRBV5-1	TRBD1	TRBJ1-6	NA	CASSTGQGTSPLHF	TGCGCCAGCAGCACCGGACAGGGGACTTCACCCCTCCACTTT
TRBV7-9	NA	TRBJ1-1	NA	CASSSGVNTEAFF	TGTGCCAGCAGCTCAGGGGTGAACACTGAAGCTTTCTTT
TRBV7-8	TRBD1	TRBJ1-1	NA	CASSLGTTGMNTEAFF	TGTGCCAGCAGCTTGGGAACGACAGGGATGAACACTGAAGCTTTCTTT
TRBV7-3	NA	TRBJ2-2	NA	CASSSKNTGELFF	TGTGCCAGCAGCTCCAAGAACACCGGGGAGCTGTTTTTT
TRBV9	TRBD2	TRBJ2-1	NA	CASSVMWDYKYNEQFF	TGTGCCAGCAGCGTAATGTGGGACTACAAGTACAATGAGCAGTTCTTC
TRBV6-4	TRBD2	TRBJ2-3	NA	CASSEAGGHSTQYF	TGTGCCAGCAGTGAGGCGGGGGGGCACAGTACGCAGTATTTT
TRBV5-6	NA	TRBJ1-5	NA	CASSLAGQHNQPQHF	TGTGCCAGCAGCTTGGCAGGACAACACAATCAGCCCCAGCATTTT
TRBV5-8	NA	TRBJ1-4	NA	CASSLTGSTSNEKLFF	TGTGCCAGCAGCTTGACAGGGAGTACGTCTAATGAAAAACTGTTTTTT
TRBV7-2	NA	TRBJ2-4	NA	CASSSLGGLGNIQYF	TGTGCCAGCAGCTCGTTGGGGGGGCTGGGAAACATTCAGTACTTC
TRBV18	NA	TRBJ2-5	NA	CASSPQGVETQYF	TGTGCCAGCTCACCACAGGGAGTGGAGACCCAGTACTTC
TRBV5-1	TRBD1	TRBJ2-1	NA	CASSLQAQGVSSSYNEQFF	TGCGCCAGCAGCTTGCAAGCGCAGGGGGTGTCTAGCTCCTACAATGAGCAGTTCTTC
TRBV29-1	NA	TRBJ2-3	NA	CSVELRGTDTQYF	TGCAGCGTTGAGTTGCGGGGCACAGATACGCAGTATTTT
TRBV4-2	NA	TRBJ1-5	NA	CASSQGLQNQPQHF	TGTGCCAGCAGCCAAGGGTTGCAGAATCAGCCCCAGCATTTT
TRBV11-1	TRBD1	TRBJ2-2	NA	CASSPEVGQGLDGELFF	TGTGCCAGCAGCCCAGAGGTCGGACAGGGGTTGGACGGGGAGCTGTTTTTT
TRBV19	TRBD1	TRBJ1-2	NA	CATGGQRRGGYTF	TGTGCCACAGGGGGACAGCGGCGGGGTGGCTACACCTTC
TRBV27	NA	TRBJ1-5	NA	CASPPAGGHNQPQHF	TGTGCCAGCCCCCCGGCTGGCGGACACAATCAGCCCCAGCATTTT
TRBV7-8	NA	TRBJ2-7	NA	CASSPLGGDSYEQYF	TGTGCCAGCAGCCCCCTCGGCGGCGACTCCTACGAGCAGTACTTC
TRBV4-3	NA	TRBJ2-3	NA	CASSQLLGSDTQYF	TGCGCCAGCAGCCAACTCCTAGGTTCAGATACGCAGTATTTT
TRBV4-3	NA	TRBJ1-6	NA	CASSQDRSPLHF	TGCGCCAGCAGCCAAGATCGGTCACCCCTCCACTTT
TRBV7-3	TRBD2	TRBJ2-1	NA	CASSGGGYNEQFF	TGTGCCAGCAGTGGGGGGGGGTACAATGAGCAGTTCTTC
TRBV18	NA	TRBJ1-1	NA	CASSPLGEVNTEAFF	TGTGCCAGCTCACCACTAGGGGAAGTGAACACTGAAGCTTTCTTT
TRBV30	NA	TRBJ1-1	NA	CAWISVTEAFF	TGTGCCTGGATTTCGGTCACTGAAGCTTTCTTT
TRBV19	NA	TRBJ1-1	NA	CASRLGTGYPNTEAFF	TGTGCCAGTAGATTGGGCACAGGGTACCCGAACACTGAAGCTTTCTTT
TRBV7-2	NA	TRBJ1-1	NA	CASSPGAATEAFF	TGTGCCAGCAGCCCCGGTGCCGCCACTGAAGCTTTCTTT
TRBV18	NA	TRBJ2-3	NA	CASSPGGSRDTQYF	TGTGCCAGCTCACCCGGGGGTAGCCGAGATACGCAGTATTTT
TRBV28	TRBD1	TRBJ1-5	NA	CASRTGGYGQPQHF	TGTGCCAGCAGGACAGGGGGCTACGGTCAGCCCCAGCATTTT
TRBV5-1	TRBD2	TRBJ2-1	NA	CASSLLAGTYNEQFF	TGCGCCAGCAGCCTGCTAGCGGGGACCTACAATGAGCAGTTCTTC
TRBV5-3	NA	TRBJ1-6	NA	CARSPFEPTDRDNSPLHF	TGTGCCAGAAGCCCGTTTGAGCCAACTGACAGAGATAATTCACCCCTCCACTTT
TRBV6-5	NA	TRBJ1-5	NA	CASSLDKYSNQPQHF	TGTGCCAGCAGTTTGGACAAGTATAGCAATCAGCCCCAGCATTTT
TRBV9	TRBD2	TRBJ2-5	NA	CASSLGGLAGTETQYF	TGTGCCAGCAGCTTGGGGGGGCTAGCGGGGACGGAGACCCAGTACTTC
TRBV7-9	NA	TRBJ2-1	NA	CASSLGDAYNEQFF	TGTGCCAGCAGCTTGGGAGACGCCTACAATGAGCAGTTCTTC
TRBV7-7	NA	TRBJ1-4	NA	CASSPGTSNEKLFF	TGTGCTAGCAGCCCCGGGACATCTAATGAAAAACTGTTTTTT
TRBV6-1	NA	TRBJ1-5	NA	CASRTQPNQPQHF	TGTGCCAGCCGGACACAACCCAATCAGCCCCAGCATTTT
TRBV9	NA	TRBJ1-5	NA	CASSDSGGFQPQHF	TGTGCCAGCAGCGACTCTGGGGGGTTTCAGCCCCAGCATTTT
TRBV10-3	TRBD2	TRBJ2-7	NA	CAISEFGGAGGSSYEQYF	TGTGCCATCAGTGAATTTGGTGGAGCGGGGGGGAGCTCCTACGAGCAGTACTTC
TRBV5-1	TRBD1	TRBJ1-6	NA	CASSPGDRSSYNSPLHF	TGCGCCAGCAGCCCGGGGGACAGGAGCTCCTATAATTCACCCCTCCACTTT
TRBV7-6	NA	TRBJ1-6	few	CASSLGGGSPLHF	TGTGCCAGCAGCTTAGGTGGAGGGTCACCCCTCCACTTT
TRBV7-9	TRBD2	TRBJ2-5	NA	CASSLKVRDYQYF	TGTGCCAGCAGCTTAAAGGTCAGGGACTACCAGTACTTC
TRBV4-2	NA	TRBJ1-6	NA	CASSQEVLPGSPLHF	TGTGCCAGCAGCCAAGAGGTACTTCCCGGTTCACCCCTCCACTTT
TRBV7-9	NA	TRBJ2-7	NA	CASSPTESLYEQYF	TGTGCCAGCAGCCCCACAGAGTCCTTATACGAGCAGTACTTC